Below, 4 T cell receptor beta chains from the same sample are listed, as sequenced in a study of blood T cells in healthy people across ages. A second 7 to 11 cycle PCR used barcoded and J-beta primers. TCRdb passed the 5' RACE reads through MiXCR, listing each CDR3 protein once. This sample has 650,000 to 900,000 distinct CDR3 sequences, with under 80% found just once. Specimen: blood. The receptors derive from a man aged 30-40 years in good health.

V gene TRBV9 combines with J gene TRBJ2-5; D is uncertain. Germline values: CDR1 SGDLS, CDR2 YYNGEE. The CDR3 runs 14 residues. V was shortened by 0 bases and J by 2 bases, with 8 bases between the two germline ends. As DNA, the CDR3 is TGTGCCAGCAGCGTAGAAGCACCACAAGAGACCCAGTACTTC. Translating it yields CASSVEAPQETQYF.

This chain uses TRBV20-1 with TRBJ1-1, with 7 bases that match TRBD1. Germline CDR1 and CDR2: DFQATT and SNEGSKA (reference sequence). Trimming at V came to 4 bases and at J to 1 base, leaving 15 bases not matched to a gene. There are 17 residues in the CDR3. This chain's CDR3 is CSATRGGRGLTNTEAFF. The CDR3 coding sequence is TGCAGTGCTACCAGGGGGGGAAGGGGGCTTACGAACACTGAAGCTTTCTTT.

The CDR3 DNA follows: TGTGCCAGCAGCCCGGAGCTCCATAGCAATCAGCCCCAGCATTTT. Translating it yields CASSPELHSNQPQHF. This sequence joins TRBV12-3 or TRBV12-4 and TRBJ1-5, with no clear D. Trimming took 6 bases from V and 0 from J, leaving 12 bases between them. CDR3 size: 15 residues.

The CDR3 spells CASSQVLGHPYEQYF. The CDR3 DNA reads as TGCGCCAGCAGCCAAGTTTTGGGGCACCCCTACGAGCAGTACTTC. This rearrangement joins TRBV4-3 to TRBJ2-7, with D perhaps TRBD1 (5 bases). The CDR3 contains 15 residues. V lost 1 base and J 2 bases, leaving 12 bases between the germline ends. Germline CDR1 is LGHNA and CDR2 is YSLEER.